A single sample gave rise to the 21 T cell receptor beta chains below, sequenced in a study of Ad26.COV2.S vaccination and SARS-CoV-2 variants. Assay: immunoSEQ multiplex PCR; the TCRdb copy retains only in-frame clones and omits some. This table holds roughly 400,000 clones, 89% found once. Treatment indicated: some 19 received Ad26.COV2.S at low or high dose, single or two shots; about 5 received placebo; per-sample allocation not given. The samples date from day 63 after the first vaccine or placebo injection. The sequenced sample was peripheral blood, obtained in a trial of Ad26.COV2.S vaccine versus placebo. Receptors were obtained from a person between 18 and 65 years old who received the Ad26.COV2.S COVID-19 vaccine or a placebo.

This clone was observed a handful of times. The chain carries TRBV13 and TRBJ2-2, with 10 bases lining up with TRBD2. J gave up 5 bases and V 1 base, and 7 bases lay outside the gene matches. CDR1 and CDR2 (germline): PRHDT, FYEKMQ (reference sequence). There are 17 residues in the CDR3. This chain's CDR3 is CASSLALAGAGTGELFF. The CDR3 DNA is TGTGCCAGCAGCTTAGCCCTAGCGGGGGCAGGGACCGGGGAGCTGTTTTTT.

J is TRBJ2-7 and V is TRBV7-9, with a tentative D call TRBD2 (6 bases). The V gene's germline CDR1 is SEHNR and CDR2 FQNEAQ (reference sequence). The CDR3 runs to 13 residues. Trimming took 3 bases from V and 2 from J, leaving 8 bases between them. The CDR3 DNA is TGTGCCAGCAGCTTCCGGGAGACCTACGAGCAGTACTTC. Translated: CASSFRETYEQYF. Based on the CDR3 plus reference TRBV7-9 and TRBJ2-7, the full variable domain is DTGVSQNPRHKITKRGQNVTFRCDPISEHNRLYWYRQTLGQGPEFLTYFQNEAQLEKSRLLSDRFSAERPKGSFSTLEIQRTEQGDSAMYLCASSFRETYEQYFGPGTRLTVT.

This clone was seen a handful of times. V gene TRBV11-2 combines with J gene TRBJ2-7, with TRBD2 matching 9 bases. V dropped 5 bases and J dropped 3; count of bases not matched to a gene: 11. The CDR3 has 16 residues. Germline assignment: CDR1 SGHAT and CDR2 FQNNGV. CDR3 region: CASSNSGGRVDYEQYF. The CDR3 bases are TGTGCCAGCAGCAACAGCGGGGGGAGGGTCGACTACGAGCAGTACTTC.

Notes on this clone: The same CDR3 is also encoded by other DNA sequences in this sample. This chain uses TRBV9 with TRBJ2-5, with 7 bases identical to TRBD2. Germline V gene sequence: CDR1 SGDLS, CDR2 YYNGEE. This CDR3 contains 15 residues. Losses at the gene ends were 0 bases for V and 1 base for J; bases not matched to a gene: 3. DNA of the CDR3: TGTGCCAGCAGCGTAGGGCCTAGCGGCCAAGAGACCCAGTACTTC. Residues: CASSVGPSGQETQYF.

This clone was counted a single time. The chain employs TRBV28 and TRBJ2-2; a weak D match, TRBD2 (6 bases). The CDR3 spans 16 residues. V was cut by 2 bases and J by 6 bases, with 16 bases left in between. In germline, CDR1 is MDHEN, CDR2 SYDVKM. The CDR3 sequence is CASSLRRLASPGELFF. The CDR3, as DNA: TGTGCCAGCAGTTTACGACGGCTAGCGTCCCCCGGGGAGCTGTTTTTT. Full variable domain (missing parts from reference TRBV28 and TRBJ2-2): DVKVTQSSRYLVKRTGEKVFLECVQDMDHENMFWYRQDPGLGLRLIYFSYDVKMKEKGDIPEGYSVSREKKERFSLILESASTNQTSMYLCASSLRRLASPGELFFGEGSRLTVL.

This clone was picked up a small number of times. V usage is TRBV7-2 and J usage is TRBJ2-7; possibly TRBD2 for D (7 bases). The ends were cut back, 6 bases at V and 0 bases at J, with 15 bases in the middle. CDR3 length equals 15 residues. Germline assignment: CDR1 SGHTA and CDR2 FQGNSA. CDR3 DNA: TGTGCCAGCAGAGCGAGGGGGGGCAGCTCCTACGAGCAGTACTTC. Translated, it gives CASRARGGSSYEQYF.

The CDR3 reads CASSYWDRGTEAFF. The CDR3 DNA reads as TGTGCCAGCAGCTACTGGGACAGGGGAACTGAAGCTTTCTTT. V is TRBV5-6 and J is TRBJ1-1; 10 bases are shared with TRBD1. This CDR3 region has 14 residues. Germline CDR1 reads SGHDT; CDR2 reads YYEEEE. The ends lost 3 bases at V and 5 bases at J; junction bases unmatched: 4. Full variable domain (remainder filled in from reference TRBV5-6 and TRBJ1-1): DAGVTQSPTHLIKTRGQQVTLRCSPKSGHDTVSWYQQALGQGPQFIFQYYEEEERQRGNFPDRFSGHQFPNYSSELNVNALLLGDSALYLCASSYWDRGTEAFFGQGTRLTVV.

Many counts were recorded for this clone. CDR3 loop: CASSNRESPLHF. The CDR3 DNA reads TGTGCCAGTAGTAACCGGGAATCACCCCTCCACTTT. The chain is built from TRBV19 and TRBJ1-6; D gene uncertain. The germline CDR1 and CDR2 sequences are LNHDA and SQIVND (reference sequence). Trimming cost V 4 bases and J 10 bases, with 8 bases left between them. The CDR3 runs 12 residues. Full variable domain (outside the CDR3, taken from reference TRBV19 and TRBJ1-6): DGGITQSPKYLFRKEGQNVTLSCEQNLNHDAMYWYRQDPGQGLRLIYYSQIVNDFQKGDIAEGYSVSREKKESFPLTVTSAQKNPTAFYLCASSNRESPLHFGNGTRLTVT.

The chain carries TRBV19 and TRBJ1-4; tentatively, D is TRBD1 (5 bases). V dropped 5 bases and J dropped 5 bases, with 21 bases sitting between them. This CDR3 spans 17 amino acids. Germline CDR1 and CDR2: LNHDA and SQIVND (reference sequence). The CDR3 region is CASSLISGGSINEKLFF. As DNA, the CDR3 is TGTGCCAGTAGTCTCATCTCGGGGGGGTCCATAAATGAAAAACTGTTTTTT.

The CDR3 spells CASSYRGPNSPLHF. The CDR3 bases are TGTGCCAGCAGTTACCGGGGGCCCAATTCACCCCTCCACTTT. This chain connects TRBV6-5 to TRBJ1-6, with D possibly matching TRBD1 (6 bases). The CDR3 has 14 amino acids. V was clipped by 2 bases and J by 7 bases, with 9 bases between them. From germline, CDR1 is MNHEY and CDR2 SVGAGI.

The chain is built from TRBV4-3 and TRBJ2-5; 7 bases agree with TRBD1. J gave up 4 bases and V 4 bases, and 15 bases lay outside the gene matches. The CDR3 is 17 amino acids. The germline V gene has CDR1 LGHNA and CDR2 YSLEER. As DNA, the CDR3 is TGCGCCAGCAGCCCTAGGGGGACAGCCCCAAGGGGAGAGACCCAGTACTTC. Residues: CASSPRGTAPRGETQYF.

The chain couples TRBV7-8 to TRBJ2-5; the D gene could be TRBD1 or TRBD2 (5 bases each). In germline, CDR1 is SGHVS, CDR2 FQNEAQ. The CDR3 contains 15 residues. The V and J ends lost 2 bases and 2 bases respectively, with 12 bases between them. CDR3 in DNA: TGTGCCAGCAGCTTACCGGGACCCTCGCAAGAGACCCAGTACTTC. It yields the protein CASSLPGPSQETQYF.

The genes are TRBV6-5 and TRBJ1-2, with D unresolved. V dropped 4 bases and J dropped 2 bases, with 11 bases sitting between them. The CDR3 has 14 residues. The germline gives CDR1 MNHEY, CDR2 SVGAGI. CDR3 sequence reads: CASSSLTLNYGYTF. CDR3 nucleotides: TGTGCCAGCAGTTCCCTGACTTTGAACTATGGCTACACCTTC.

This clone has only one observation. This sequence joins TRBV19 and TRBJ2-7, with D possibly TRBD1 on 6 matching bases. Germline V gene data show CDR1 as LNHDA and CDR2 as SQIVND (reference sequence). V lost 5 bases and J lost 0, with 11 bases in between. The CDR3 consists of 14 residues. CDR3 coding DNA: TGTGCCAGTAGTTCCCCGGGACACTCCTACGAGCAGTACTTC. Residues: CASSSPGHSYEQYF.

CDR3 nucleotide sequence: TGTGCCAGCAGCTTAGAGGTTACGGGAAAAAACATTCAGTACTTC. Its protein product is CASSLEVTGKNIQYF. The genes are TRBV11-3 and TRBJ2-4; tentative D call: TRBD2 (5 bases). CDR3 size: 15 residues. With 0 bases removed from V and 4 bases from J, the gap between germline ends came to 10 bases. CDR1 SGHNT and CDR2 YENEEA come from the germline V gene.

The rearrangement uses TRBV30 and TRBJ1-5; no clear D gene. The length of the CDR3 is 14 residues. CDR1 and CDR2 from the germline V gene are GTSNPN and SVGIG (reference sequence). Trimming took 2 bases from V and 2 from J, leaving 10 bases between them. The DNA of the CDR3 is TGTGCCTGGAGTAGGGCGGTCGGCAATCAGCCCCAGCATTTT. It codes for CAWSRAVGNQPQHF.

This rearrangement joins TRBV19 to TRBJ1-4; TRBD1 matches at 11 bases. The CDR3 runs to 14 residues. V gave up 8 bases and J gave up 7 bases; unmatched junction bases: 6. Looked up from germline, CDR1 is LNHDA and CDR2 is SQIVND (reference sequence). The CDR3 sequence is CASLDRGRSEKLFF. The CDR3 bases are TGTGCCAGTCTGGACAGGGGGCGAAGTGAAAAACTGTTTTTT.

The gene calls are TRBV5-1 and TRBJ1-2; no clear D. The CDR3 is 13 residues long. Germline V gene sequence: CDR1 SGHRS, CDR2 YFSETQ. Trimming took off 2 bases at V and 3 bases at J, with 8 bases between the two ends. The CDR3 sequence: CASSFVADYGYTF. In nucleotides, the CDR3 is TGCGCCAGCAGCTTTGTCGCTGACTATGGCTACACCTTC. Full variable domain (missing parts from reference TRBV5-1 and TRBJ1-2): KAGVTQTPRYLIKTRGQQVTLSCSPISGHRSVSWYQQTPGQGLQFLFEYFSETQRNKGNFPGRFSGRQFSNSRSEMNVSTLELGDSALYLCASSFVADYGYTFGSGTRLTVV.

V usage is TRBV10-2 and J usage is TRBJ2-7; 9 positions match TRBD1. The germline V gene has CDR1 WSHSY and CDR2 SAAADI. V lost 6 bases and J lost 6; bases outside the gene matches: 3. This CDR3 contains 12 residues. CDR3: CASSETGGEQYF. In nucleotides, the CDR3 is TGCGCCAGCAGCGAGACAGGGGGCGAGCAGTACTTC.

This chain uses TRBV29-1 with TRBJ1-2; D is ambiguous. Per germline, CDR1 SQVTM and CDR2 ANQGSEA. The CDR3 is made up of 12 amino acids. V gave up 5 bases and J gave up 0 bases, with 7 bases separating them. The CDR3 loop reads CSVLLANYGYTF. As DNA, the CDR3 is TGCAGCGTTCTACTAGCTAACTATGGCTACACCTTC.

The chain combines TRBV5-1 with TRBJ2-3; TRBD2 might be the D (5 bases). This CDR3 has 16 amino acids. Germline assignment: CDR1 SGHRS and CDR2 YFSETQ. Between the trimmed V and J ends, which lost 0 bases and 1 base, there was a span of 12 bases. The CDR3 DNA sequence: TGCGCCAGCAGCTTGGCTCGGGGTCTCGGCACAGATACGCAGTATTTT. This gives the protein CASSLARGLGTDTQYF.